This paragraph covers one T cell receptor beta chain sequence. The antigen is undetermined. Germline and junction disagree at one end, which may indicate a read error. The sample comes from a study of cytomegalovirus exposure and HLA in healthy donors. Study as a whole: There were fewer than 130 million unique TCR beta sequences, drawn from about 200 million T cells, in an earlier analysis. Out of about 410 genotyped donors, roughly 83% belonged to the Caucasian-associated ancestry cluster.

The study's findings and limits: From TCR beta sequences, most subjects' HLA-A and HLA-B alleles were reportedly predicted accurately. In an earlier analysis, about 87% or about 30%: the productive usage of most TCR beta V segments.

Germline V gene lookup returns CDR1 SSHAT and CDR2 FNYEAQ (reference sequence). The CDR3 length is 20 residues. Primers for the PCR totalled 60 Vbeta and 13 Jbeta. The protocol was immunoSEQ multiplex PCR, while the TCRdb copy is restricted to in-frame clones and leaves out a portion. The data contain 80,000 or so clones, about 73% of them singletons. Sequenced material: PBMCs. The sequence was collected from a man aged 35-49 years in good health and CMV-seronegative. The gene calls are TRBV7-7 and TRBJ2-2, with a weak D call TRBD2 (5 bases). This CDR3 is CASSPGLVARDPTNTGELFF. CDR3 nucleotide sequence: TGTGCTAGCAGCCCAGGACTTGTGGCGAGAGACCCCACGAACACCGGGGAGCTGTTTTTT. The whole variable domain, filled in from reference TRBV7-7 and TRBJ2-2, reads GAGVSQSPRYKVTKRGQDVTLRCDPISSHATLYWYQQALGQGPEFLTYFNYEAQPDKSGLPSDRFSAERPEGSISTLTIQRTEQRDSAMYRCASSPGLVARDPTNTGELFFGEGSRLTVL.